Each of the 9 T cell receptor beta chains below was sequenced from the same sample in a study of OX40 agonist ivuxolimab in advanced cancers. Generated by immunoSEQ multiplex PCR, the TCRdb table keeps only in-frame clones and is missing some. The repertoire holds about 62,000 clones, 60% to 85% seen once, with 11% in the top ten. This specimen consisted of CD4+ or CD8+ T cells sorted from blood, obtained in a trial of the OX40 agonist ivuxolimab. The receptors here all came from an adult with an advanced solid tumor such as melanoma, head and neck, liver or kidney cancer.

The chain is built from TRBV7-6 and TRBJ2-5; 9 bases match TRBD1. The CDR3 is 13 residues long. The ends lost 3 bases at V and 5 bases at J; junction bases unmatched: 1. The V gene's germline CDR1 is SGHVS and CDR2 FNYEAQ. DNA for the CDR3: TGTGCCAGCAGCTTGGGACAGGGTGAGACCCAGTACTTC. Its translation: CASSLGQGETQYF.

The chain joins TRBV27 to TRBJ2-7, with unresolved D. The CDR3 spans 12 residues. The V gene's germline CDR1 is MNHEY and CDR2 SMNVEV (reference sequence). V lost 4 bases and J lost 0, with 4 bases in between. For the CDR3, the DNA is TGTGCCAGCAGTTCCGACTCCTACGAGCAGTACTTC. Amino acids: CASSSDSYEQYF.

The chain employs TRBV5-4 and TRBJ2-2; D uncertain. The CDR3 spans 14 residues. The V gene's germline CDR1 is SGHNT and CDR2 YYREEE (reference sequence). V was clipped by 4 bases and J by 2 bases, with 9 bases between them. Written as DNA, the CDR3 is TGTGCCAGCAGCCACGCCCCTAACACCGGGGAGCTGTTTTTT. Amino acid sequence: CASSHAPNTGELFF.

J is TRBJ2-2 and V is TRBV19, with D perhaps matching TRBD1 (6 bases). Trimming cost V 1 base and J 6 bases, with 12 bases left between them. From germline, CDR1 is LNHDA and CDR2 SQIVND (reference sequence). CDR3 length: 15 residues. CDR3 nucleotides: TGTGCCAGTAGTATAGGGGTGACAGGTTCCGGGGAGCTGTTTTTT. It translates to CASSIGVTGSGELFF.

This CDR3 is CASSLVEASGELFF. Written as DNA, the CDR3 is TGTGCCAGCAGCTTAGTGGAGGCATCCGGGGAGCTGTTTTTT. The genes are TRBV7-9 and TRBJ2-2, with D maybe TRBD2 (5 bases). Trimming pared 1 base from V and 6 bases from J, leaving 9 bases between. CDR1 is SEHNR, CDR2 FQNEAQ, per germline (reference sequence). There are 14 residues in the CDR3.

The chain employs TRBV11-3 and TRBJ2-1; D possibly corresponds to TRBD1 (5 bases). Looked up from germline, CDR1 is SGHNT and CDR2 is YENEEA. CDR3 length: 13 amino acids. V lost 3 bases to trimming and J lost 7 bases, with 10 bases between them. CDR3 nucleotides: TGTGCCAGCAGCTTTAATAAGGGGAATGAGCAGTTCTTC. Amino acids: CASSFNKGNEQFF. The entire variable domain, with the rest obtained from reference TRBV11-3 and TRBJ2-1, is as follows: EAGVVQSPRYKIIEKKQPVAFWCNPISGHNTLYWYLQNLGQGPELLIRYENEEAVDDSQLPKDRFSAERLKGVDSTLKIQPAELGDSAVYLCASSFNKGNEQFFGPGTRLTVL.

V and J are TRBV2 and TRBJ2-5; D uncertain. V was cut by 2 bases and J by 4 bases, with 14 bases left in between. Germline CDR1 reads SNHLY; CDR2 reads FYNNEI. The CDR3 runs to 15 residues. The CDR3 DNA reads TGTGCCAGCAGTGAATCTCGCTCGTTCGTAGAGACCCAGTACTTC. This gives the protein CASSESRSFVETQYF.

The CDR3 is CASSYSSTVNTEAFF. CDR3 in DNA: TGTGCCAGCAGTTACTCGAGCACCGTGAACACTGAAGCTTTCTTT. The chain links TRBV6-5 to TRBJ1-1; D call uncertain. There are 15 residues in the CDR3. Germline V CDR1 and CDR2: MNHEY, SVGAGI. V dropped 0 bases and J dropped 0 bases, with 8 bases sitting between them.

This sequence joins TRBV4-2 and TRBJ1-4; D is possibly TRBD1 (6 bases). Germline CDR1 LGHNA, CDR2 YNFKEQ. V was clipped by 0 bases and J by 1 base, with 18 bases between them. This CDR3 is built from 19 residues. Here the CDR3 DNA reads TGTGCCAGCAGCCAAGATCGGGGGGCGCAAGGGGGAACTAATGAAAAACTGTTTTTT. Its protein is CASSQDRGAQGGTNEKLFF.